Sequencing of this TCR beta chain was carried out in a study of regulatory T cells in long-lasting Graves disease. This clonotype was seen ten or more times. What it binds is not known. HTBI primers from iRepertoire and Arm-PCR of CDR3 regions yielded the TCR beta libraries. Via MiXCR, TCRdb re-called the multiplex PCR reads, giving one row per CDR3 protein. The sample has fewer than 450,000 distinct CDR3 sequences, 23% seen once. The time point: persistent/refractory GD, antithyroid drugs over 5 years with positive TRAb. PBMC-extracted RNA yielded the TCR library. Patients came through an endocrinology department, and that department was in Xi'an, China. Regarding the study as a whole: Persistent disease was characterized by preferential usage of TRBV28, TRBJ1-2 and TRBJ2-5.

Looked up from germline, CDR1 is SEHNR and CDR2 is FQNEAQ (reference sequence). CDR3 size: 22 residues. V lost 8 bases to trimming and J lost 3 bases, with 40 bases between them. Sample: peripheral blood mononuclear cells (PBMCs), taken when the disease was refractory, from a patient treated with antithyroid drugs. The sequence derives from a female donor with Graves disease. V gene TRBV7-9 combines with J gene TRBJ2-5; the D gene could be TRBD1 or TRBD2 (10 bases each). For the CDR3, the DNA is TGTGCCAGCGGACCGGGACAGGGGTTTTCTGCGGAAAGCGGGAGGGCCGAAGAGACCCAGTACTTC. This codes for CASGPGQGFSAESGRAEETQYF. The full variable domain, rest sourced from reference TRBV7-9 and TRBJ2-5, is DTGVSQNPRHKITKRGQNVTFRCDPISEHNRLYWYRQTLGQGPEFLTYFQNEAQLEKSRLLSDRFSAERPKGSFSTLEIQRTEQGDSAMYLCASGPGQGFSAESGRAEETQYFGPGTRLLVL.